This T cell receptor beta chain appears in the sequencing data of a study of regulatory T cells in long-lasting Graves disease. Described time point: newly diagnosed GD, antithyroid drugs for less than 3 months. Extracted RNA from PBMCs served as the source of the TCR library. Study-wide results and caveats: Preferential use of TRBV28, TRBJ1-2 and TRBJ2-5 was seen in persistent disease. Graves' patients with persistent disease showed TCR diversity lower than patients newly diagnosed.

Libraries of TCR beta came from iRepertoire HTBI primers plus Arm-PCR of CDR3 regions. TCRdb re-analysed the multiplex PCR reads in MiXCR, keeping a single row per CDR3 protein. The repertoire holds more than 350,000 distinct CDR3 sequences, with under 15% as singletons. This clonotype was found many times. Its antigen is currently unknown. J was trimmed by 7 bases and V by 3 bases; bases with no gene match: 17. This CDR3 has 17 amino acids. A further study also used this sample, focusing on T cells in Graves' hyperthyroidism and ophthalmopathy.

Sequencing was performed on peripheral blood mononuclear cells (PBMCs), taken at new diagnosis, from a patient treated with antithyroid drugs. The rearrangement links TRBV12-3 or TRBV12-4 to TRBJ1-2; 7 positions agree with TRBD1. This receptor was identified in a woman aged 25 to 45 with Graves disease. The CDR3 loop reads CASSLEKGAHRSLGYTF. The CDR3 nucleotides are TGTGCCAGCAGTTTGGAGAAGGGGGCGCATCGGTCTCTTGGCTACACCTTC.